This T cell receptor beta chain emerged from a study of PD-1 blockade in classical Hodgkin lymphoma. Profiling relied on immunoSEQ multiplex PCR, and the TCRdb table lists in-frame clones only, not all of them. Among more than 13,000 clones listed, 75% to 85% were seen once. All patients experienced relapse after autologous stem cell transplantation, and brentuximab vedotin exposure was variable. General observations from the study: Newly diagnosed and completely responding patients shared comparable baseline diversity.

Trimming took 4 bases from V and 2 from J, leaving 9 bases between them. The germline V gene encodes CDR1 MNHNS and CDR2 SASEGT. The CDR3 is made up of 13 amino acids. Comment on this clone: What it binds is unknown.

The source of this sequence is a human donor with classical Hodgkin lymphoma. This specimen was peripheral blood mononuclear cells (PBMCs), taken before the second cycle of nivolumab. The V call is TRBV6-1, the J call TRBJ2-7; D is ambiguous. The CDR3 loop is CASSVEPTYEQYF. CDR3 bases: TGTGCCAGCAGTGTAGAACCAACCTACGAGCAGTACTTC.